Ten or more counts support the clone carrying this TCR beta chain. The source of the sample is a study of human T cells and chemical hapten exposure. Time point noted: pre-sensitization, week 0. Treatment meaning: therapeutic diphenylcyclopropenone sensitization with weekly scalp DPC. The V and J ends lost 5 bases and 0 bases, in that order; junction bases with no gene match: 8. The germline gives CDR1 PRHDT, CDR2 FYEKMQ (reference sequence). The CDR3 loop spans 16 amino acids. TCRdb passed the RACE reads through MiXCR, listing each CDR3 protein once. The sample records approximately 370,000 distinct CDR3 sequences, approximately 5.8% being singletons.

The receptor was derived from a young woman with alopecia areata. Some clones in this sample may be carry-over from other donors' samples. V gene TRBV13 combines with J gene TRBJ2-5, with TRBD2 matching 8 bases. Specimen: whole blood, collected in connection with sensitization to the hapten diphenylcyclopropenone (DPC). The CDR3 nucleotides read TGTGCCAGCAGCCCCAAGCGGGGGCGAAACCAAGAGACCCAGTACTTC. This encodes CASSPKRGRNQETQYF.